This TCR beta chain was identified in a study of response to subunit inactivated influenza vaccine. TCRdb processed the RT-PCR reads anew with MiXCR; each CDR3 protein has one entry. The sample lists around 250,000 distinct CDR3 sequences, 10% to 15% seen once, with approximately 8.4% in the top ten. Concerning this clonotype: Its matching antigen is unknown.

The study's findings and limits: Each seasonal influenza vaccination recruits few new T cells, the authors suggested.

J gave up 9 bases and V 3 bases, and 10 bases lay outside the gene matches. The CDR3 runs to 15 residues. Germline-derived CDR1 and CDR2 are KGHDR and SFDVKD. Sequences were derived from non-naive T cells sorted from PBMCs, sampled 14 days before vaccination. The TCR sequence derives from a man over 45 who received an inactivated influenza vaccine. This chain connects TRBV24-1 to TRBJ2-1; 7 positions match TRBD1. The CDR3 region has the DNA TGTGCCACCAGTGATGCCGGGACAGCTAGCACTGAGCAGTTCTTC. It is translated as CATSDAGTASTEQFF.